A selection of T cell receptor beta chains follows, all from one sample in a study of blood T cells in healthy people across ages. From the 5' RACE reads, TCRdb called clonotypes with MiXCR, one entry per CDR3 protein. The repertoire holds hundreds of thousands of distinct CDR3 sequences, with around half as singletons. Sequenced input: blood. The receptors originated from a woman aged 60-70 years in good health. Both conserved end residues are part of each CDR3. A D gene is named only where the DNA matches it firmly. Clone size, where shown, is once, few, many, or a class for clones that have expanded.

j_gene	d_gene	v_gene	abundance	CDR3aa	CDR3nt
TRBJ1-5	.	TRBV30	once	CAWSEGGNQPQHF	TGTGCCTGGAGTGAGGGGGGAAATCAGCCCCAGCATTTT
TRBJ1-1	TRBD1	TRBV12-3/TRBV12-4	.	CASRPHRGPNTEAFF	TGTGCCAGCAGGCCCCATAGGGGGCCCAACACTGAAGCTTTCTTT
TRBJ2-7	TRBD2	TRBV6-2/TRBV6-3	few	CASRASGTSGRVRSSEQYF	TGTGCCAGCAGAGCCTCCGGGACTAGCGGGAGGGTACGGTCGAGCGAGCAGTACTTC
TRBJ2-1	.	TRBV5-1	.	CASSRSGVEDEQFF	TGCGCCAGCAGCCGTAGCGGTGTTGAGGATGAGCAGTTCTTC
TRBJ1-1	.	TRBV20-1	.	CSARRDTEAFF	TGCAGTGCTAGGAGGGACACTGAAGCTTTCTTT
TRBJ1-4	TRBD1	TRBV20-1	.	CSAEGQGGANEKLFF	TGCAGTGCTGAGGGACAGGGGGGAGCTAATGAAAAACTGTTTTTT
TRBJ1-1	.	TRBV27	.	CASSLNKETSAFF	TGTGCCAGCAGTTTAAATAAGGAGACATCGGCTTTCTTT
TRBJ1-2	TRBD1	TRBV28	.	CASSPGQRGYTF	TGTGCCAGCAGCCCGGGACAGCGGGGCTACACCTTC
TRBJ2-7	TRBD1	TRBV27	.	CASALRGLGSYEQYF	TGTGCCAGCGCCTTGAGGGGGCTTGGCTCCTACGAGCAGTACTTC
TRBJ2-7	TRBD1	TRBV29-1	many	CSVLQGGDYEQYF	TGCAGCGTGCTACAGGGGGGTGACTACGAGCAGTACTTC
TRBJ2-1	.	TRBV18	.	CASSATGYNEQFF	TGTGCCAGCTCAGCGACCGGTTACAATGAGCAGTTCTTC
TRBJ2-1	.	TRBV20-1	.	CSANSQGQFF	TGCAGTGCAAACTCTCAGGGGCAGTTCTTC
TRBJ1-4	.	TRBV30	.	CAWSFTAGGGEKLFF	TGTGCCTGGAGTTTTACCGCGGGAGGTGGCGAAAAACTGTTTTTT
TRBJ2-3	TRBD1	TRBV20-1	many	CSARYLTGSTDTQYF	TGCAGTGCTAGATACCTGACAGGGAGCACAGATACGCAGTATTTT
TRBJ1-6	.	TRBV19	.	CASSMGRTRDSPLHF	TGTGCCAGTAGTATGGGGAGGACAAGAGATTCACCCCTCCACTTT
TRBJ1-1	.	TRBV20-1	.	CSARQQMNTEAFF	TGCAGTGCTCGACAGCAAATGAACACTGAAGCTTTCTTT
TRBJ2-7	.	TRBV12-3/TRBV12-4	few	CASSEDIPPYEQYF	TGTGCCAGCAGCGAGGACATTCCTCCCTACGAGCAGTACTTC